These 10 T cell receptor beta chains originate from one sample sequenced in a study of T cells in Graves' hyperthyroidism and ophthalmopathy. Amplification yielded TCR beta CDR3 regions, with RNA transcripts as the source. The primer set for the first-round RT-PCR of the TCR CDR3 was HTBI. TCRdb independently ran MiXCR on the multiplex PCR reads; one entry per CDR3 protein. The data contain 700,000 to 850,000 distinct CDR3 sequences, about a third of them singletons. Sequenced input: blood. The source is a woman aged 40 to 50 with Graves' hyperthyroidism.

This clonotype has more than one count but fewer than ten. The gene calls are TRBV6-5 and TRBJ1-6; the match to TRBD1 covers 8 bases. This CDR3 contains 14 residues. Per the germline V gene, CDR1 is MNHEY and CDR2 is SVGAGI. The CDR3 protein is CAQGPGQDMSPLHF. The CDR3 nucleotides are TGTGCACAAGGTCCGGGACAGGATATGTCACCCCTCCACTTT.

The V and J genes are TRBV5-1 and TRBJ2-7, with TRBD1 matching over 9 bases. With V trimmed by 7 bases and J by 5 bases, 10 bases remained unmatched. The CDR3 covers 14 residues. Germline V gives CDR1 SGHRS, CDR2 YFSETQ. The CDR3 DNA sequence: TGCGCCAGCGTTAAGGACAGGGGTGTCCACGAGCAGTACTTC. This encodes CASVKDRGVHEQYF.

This chain links TRBV5-6 with TRBJ2-6; D perhaps matches TRBD2 (5 bases). The CDR3 is made up of 20 amino acids. Trimming pared 5 bases from V and 0 bases from J, leaving 24 bases between. Germline values: CDR1 SGHDT, CDR2 YYEEEE. The CDR3 region is CASSYGIGVRSSSGANVLTF. CDR3 bases: TGTGCCAGCAGTTACGGGATTGGGGTCAGAAGTTCCTCTGGGGCCAACGTCCTGACTTTC.

The sample holds a few counts of this clonotype. The chain recombines TRBV7-9 with TRBJ1-1; maybe TRBD1 (5 bases). Germline V gene sequence: CDR1 SEHNR, CDR2 FQNEAQ (reference sequence). V lost 6 bases and J lost 0, with 20 bases in between. The CDR3 extends over 17 amino acids. CDR3 sequence: CASRGSRDRSLNTEAFF. CDR3 bases: TGTGCCAGCAGAGGGTCCCGGGACCGATCCCTGAACACTGAAGCTTTCTTT.

This clonotype was recorded many times. J is TRBJ1-5 and V is TRBV12-3 or TRBV12-4; D gene ambiguous. The length of the CDR3 is 15 residues. The ends were cut back, 2 bases at V and 7 bases at J, with 15 bases in the middle. DNA for the CDR3: TGTGCCAGCAGTTTATCCACGGGAGGGAGGCAGCCCCAGCATTTT. It translates to CASSLSTGGRQPQHF.

Only one count was recorded for this clonotype. The chain links TRBV12-3 or TRBV12-4 to TRBJ2-5; tentatively, D is TRBD2 (5 bases). The CDR3 contains 13 residues. V was clipped by 5 bases and J by 5 bases, with 12 bases between them. This chain's CDR3 is CASSNRREETQYF. The CDR3 nucleotides are TGTGCCAGCAGTAACCGTAGGGAGGAGACCCAGTACTTC.

This clonotype was found many times. The chain has TRBV12-3 or TRBV12-4 and TRBJ2-7; the match to TRBD1 covers 7 bases. CDR3 length: 13 residues. J was trimmed by 4 bases and V by 5 bases; bases with no gene match: 5. The CDR3: CASSDRDLYEQYF. The CDR3 DNA sequence: TGTGCCAGCAGTGACAGGGATCTATACGAGCAGTACTTC.

This clonotype was counted only a few times. This chain links TRBV19 with TRBJ2-2; D call uncertain. This CDR3 has 16 residues. Germline V CDR1 and CDR2: LNHDA, SQIVND (reference sequence). Trimming cost V 8 bases and J 2 bases, with 18 bases left between them. DNA for the CDR3: TGTGCCAGTTTTAATCCTGGGCTGGGAAACACCGGGGAGCTGTTTTTT. Amino acids: CASFNPGLGNTGELFF.

This clonotype was observed a handful of times. This sequence joins TRBV5-8 and TRBJ1-6; D is unclear. Trimming cost V 3 bases and J 5 bases, with 9 bases left between them. From germline, CDR1 is SGHTS and CDR2 YDEGEE. The CDR3 runs to 14 residues. CDR3: CASSSPHNNSPLHF. CDR3 nucleotide sequence: TGTGCCAGCAGCTCCCCACATAATAATTCACCCCTCCACTTT.

This clonotype showed up many times. The chain joins TRBV7-2 to TRBJ2-5; the D is unclear. Trimming took 6 bases from V and 5 from J, leaving 13 bases between them. Germline-derived CDR1 and CDR2 are SGHTA and FQGNSA. This CDR3 is 13 amino acids long. CDR3 bases: TGTGCCAGCAGTTTTGGGGTTGAGGAGACCCAGTACTTC. Translated, it gives CASSFGVEETQYF. The whole variable domain, filled in from reference TRBV7-2 and TRBJ2-5, reads GAGVSQSPSNKVTEKGKDVELRCDPISGHTALYWYRQSLGQGLEFLIYFQGNSAPDKSGLPSDRFSAERTGGSVSTLTIQRTQQEDSAVYLCASSFGVEETQYFGPGTRLLVL.